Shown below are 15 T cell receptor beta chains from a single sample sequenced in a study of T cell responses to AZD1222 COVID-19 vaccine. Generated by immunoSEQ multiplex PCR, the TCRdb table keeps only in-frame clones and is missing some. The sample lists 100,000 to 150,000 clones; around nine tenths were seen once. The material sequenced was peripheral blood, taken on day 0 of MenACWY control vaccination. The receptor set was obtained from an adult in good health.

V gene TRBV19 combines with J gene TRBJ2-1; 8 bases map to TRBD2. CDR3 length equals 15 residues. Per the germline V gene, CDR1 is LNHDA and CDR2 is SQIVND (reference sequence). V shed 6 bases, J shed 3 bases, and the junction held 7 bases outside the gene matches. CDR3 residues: CASSNSGNDYNEQFF. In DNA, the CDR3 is TGTGCCAGTAGCAATAGCGGGAACGACTACAATGAGCAGTTCTTC.

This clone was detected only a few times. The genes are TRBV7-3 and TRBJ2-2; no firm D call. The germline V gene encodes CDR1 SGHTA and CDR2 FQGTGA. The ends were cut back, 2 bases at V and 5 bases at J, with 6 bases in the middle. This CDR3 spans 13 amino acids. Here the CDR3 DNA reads TGTGCCAGCAGCTTATATGCGACCGGGGAGCTGTTTTTT. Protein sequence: CASSLYATGELFF.

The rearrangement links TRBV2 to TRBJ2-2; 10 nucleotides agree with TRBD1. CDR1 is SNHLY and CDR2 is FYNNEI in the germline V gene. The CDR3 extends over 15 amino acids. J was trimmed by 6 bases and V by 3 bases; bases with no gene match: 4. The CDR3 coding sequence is TGTGCCAGCAGTGACCGGGACAGGGGTTCCGGGGAGCTGTTTTTT. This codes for CASSDRDRGSGELFF.

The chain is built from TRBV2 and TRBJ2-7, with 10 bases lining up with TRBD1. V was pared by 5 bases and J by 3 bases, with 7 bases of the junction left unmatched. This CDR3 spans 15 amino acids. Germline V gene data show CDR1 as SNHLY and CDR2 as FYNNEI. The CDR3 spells CASSKGQGFNYEQYF. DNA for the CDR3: TGTGCCAGCAGTAAGGGACAGGGGTTTAACTACGAGCAGTACTTC.

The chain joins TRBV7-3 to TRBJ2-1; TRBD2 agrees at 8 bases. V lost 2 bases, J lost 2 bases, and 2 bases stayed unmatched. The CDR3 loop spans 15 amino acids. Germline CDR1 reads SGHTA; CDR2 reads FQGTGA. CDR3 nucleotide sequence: TGTGCCAGCAGCTTATTAGCGGGAACCTACAATGAGCAGTTCTTC. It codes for CASSLLAGTYNEQFF. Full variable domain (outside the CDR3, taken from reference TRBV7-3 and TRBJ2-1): GAGVSQTPSNKVTEKGKYVELRCDPISGHTALYWYRQSLGQGPEFLIYFQGTGAADDSGLPNDRFFAVRPEGSVSTLKIQRTERGDSAVYLCASSLLAGTYNEQFFGPGTRLTVL.

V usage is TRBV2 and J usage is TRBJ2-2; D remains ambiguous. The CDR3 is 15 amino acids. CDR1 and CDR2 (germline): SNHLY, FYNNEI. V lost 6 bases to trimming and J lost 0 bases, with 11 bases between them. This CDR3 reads CASRPLVSNTGELFF. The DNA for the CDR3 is TGTGCCAGCAGACCTCTAGTTTCGAACACCGGGGAGCTGTTTTTT.

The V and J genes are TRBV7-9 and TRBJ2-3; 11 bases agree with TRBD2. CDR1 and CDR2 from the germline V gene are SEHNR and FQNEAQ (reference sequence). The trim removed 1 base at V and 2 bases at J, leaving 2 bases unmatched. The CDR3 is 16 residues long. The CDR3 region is CASSLVLAGATDTQYF. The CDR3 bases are TGTGCCAGCAGCTTAGTACTAGCGGGAGCCACAGATACGCAGTATTTT.

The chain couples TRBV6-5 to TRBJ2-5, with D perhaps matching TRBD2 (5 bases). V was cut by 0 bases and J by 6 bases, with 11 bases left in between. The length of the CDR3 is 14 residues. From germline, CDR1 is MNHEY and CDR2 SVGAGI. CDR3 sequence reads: CASSYSVGGQTQYF. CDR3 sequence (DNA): TGTGCCAGCAGTTACTCGGTAGGAGGTCAGACCCAGTACTTC.

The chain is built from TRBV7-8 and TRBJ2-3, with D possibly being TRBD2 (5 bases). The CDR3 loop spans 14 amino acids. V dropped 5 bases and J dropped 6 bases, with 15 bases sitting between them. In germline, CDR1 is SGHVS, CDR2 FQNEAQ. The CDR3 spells CASSTGLGLDTQYF. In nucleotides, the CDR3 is TGTGCCAGCAGCACCGGACTCGGACTCGATACGCAGTATTTT.

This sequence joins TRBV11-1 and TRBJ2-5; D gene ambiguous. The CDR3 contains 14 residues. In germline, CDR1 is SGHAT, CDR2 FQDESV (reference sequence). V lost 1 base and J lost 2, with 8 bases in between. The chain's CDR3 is CASSLGPIQETQYF. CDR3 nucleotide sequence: TGTGCCAGCAGCTTAGGCCCCATACAAGAGACCCAGTACTTC.

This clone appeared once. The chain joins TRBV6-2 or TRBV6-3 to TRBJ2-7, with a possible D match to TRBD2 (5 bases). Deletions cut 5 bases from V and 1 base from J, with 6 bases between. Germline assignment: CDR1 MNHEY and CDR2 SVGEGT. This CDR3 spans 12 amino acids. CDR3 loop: CASSRGSYEQYF. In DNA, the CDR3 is TGTGCCAGCAGTCGCGGGTCCTACGAGCAGTACTTC.

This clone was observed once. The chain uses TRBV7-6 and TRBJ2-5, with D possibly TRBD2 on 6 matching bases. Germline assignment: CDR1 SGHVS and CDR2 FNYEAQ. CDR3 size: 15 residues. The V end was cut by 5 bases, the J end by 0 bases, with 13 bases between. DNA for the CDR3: TGTGCCAGCAGCCATAAGGCGGGGTACCAAGAGACCCAGTACTTC. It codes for CASSHKAGYQETQYF.

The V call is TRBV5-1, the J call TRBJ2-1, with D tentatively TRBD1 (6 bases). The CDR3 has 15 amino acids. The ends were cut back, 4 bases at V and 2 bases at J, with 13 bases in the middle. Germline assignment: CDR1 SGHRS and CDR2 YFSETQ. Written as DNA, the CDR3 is TGCGCCAGCAGCCCTACAGGGACCCCCTACAATGAGCAGTTCTTC. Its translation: CASSPTGTPYNEQFF.

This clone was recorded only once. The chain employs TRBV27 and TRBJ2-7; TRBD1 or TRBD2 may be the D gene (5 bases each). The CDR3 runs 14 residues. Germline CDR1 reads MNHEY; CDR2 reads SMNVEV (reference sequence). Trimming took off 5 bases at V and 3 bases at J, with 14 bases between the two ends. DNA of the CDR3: TGTGCCAGCAGTCCGGGACGAATTCGCTACGAGCAGTACTTC. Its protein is CASSPGRIRYEQYF.

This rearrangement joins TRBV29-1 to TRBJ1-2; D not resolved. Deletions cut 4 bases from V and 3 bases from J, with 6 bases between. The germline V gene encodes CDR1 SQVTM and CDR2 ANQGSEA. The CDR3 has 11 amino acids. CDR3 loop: CSVAGDYGYTF. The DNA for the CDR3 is TGCAGCGTTGCGGGAGACTATGGCTACACCTTC. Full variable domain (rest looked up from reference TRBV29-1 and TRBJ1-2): SAVISQKPSRDICQRGTSLTIQCQVDSQVTMMFWYRQQPGQSLTLIATANQGSEATYESGFVIDKFPISRPNLTFSTLTVSNMSPEDSSIYLCSVAGDYGYTFGSGTRLTVV.